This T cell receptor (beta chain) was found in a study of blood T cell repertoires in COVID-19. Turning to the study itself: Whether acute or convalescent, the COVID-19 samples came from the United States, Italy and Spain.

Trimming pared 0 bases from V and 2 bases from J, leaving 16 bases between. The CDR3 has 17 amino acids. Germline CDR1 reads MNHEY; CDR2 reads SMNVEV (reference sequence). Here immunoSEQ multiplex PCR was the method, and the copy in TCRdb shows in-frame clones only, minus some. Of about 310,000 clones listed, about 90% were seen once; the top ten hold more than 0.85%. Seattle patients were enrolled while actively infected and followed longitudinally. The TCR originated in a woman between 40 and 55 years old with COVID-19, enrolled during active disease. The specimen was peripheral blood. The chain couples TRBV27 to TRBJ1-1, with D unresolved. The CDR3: CASSLSARGAANTEAFF. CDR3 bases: TGTGCCAGCAGTTTATCAGCGCGGGGAGCCGCCAACACTGAAGCTTTCTTT.